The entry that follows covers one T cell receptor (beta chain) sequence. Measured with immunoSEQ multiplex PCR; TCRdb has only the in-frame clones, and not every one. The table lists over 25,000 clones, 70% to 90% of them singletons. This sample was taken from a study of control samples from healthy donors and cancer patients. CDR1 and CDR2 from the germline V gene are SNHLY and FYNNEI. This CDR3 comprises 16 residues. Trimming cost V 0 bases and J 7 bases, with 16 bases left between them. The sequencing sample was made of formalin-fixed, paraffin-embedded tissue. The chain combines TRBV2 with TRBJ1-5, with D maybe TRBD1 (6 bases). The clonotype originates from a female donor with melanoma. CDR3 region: CASSEALAGEVQPQHF. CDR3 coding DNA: TGTGCCAGCAGTGAAGCGCTGGCAGGGGAGGTACAGCCCCAGCATTTT. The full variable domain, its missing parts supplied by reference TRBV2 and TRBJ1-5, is EPEVTQTPSHQVTQMGQEVILRCVPISNHLYFYWYRQILGQKVEFLVSFYNNEISEKSEIFDDQFSVERPDGSNFTLKIRSTKLEDSAMYFCASSEALAGEVQPQHFGDGTRLSIL.